These 2 T cell receptor beta chains originate from one sample sequenced in a study of Ad26.COV2.S vaccination and SARS-CoV-2 variants (dated by TCRdb to 2020 to 2023). Per the publication, the treatment or condition label means: some 20 received Ad26.COV2.S at low or high dose, single or two shots; about five received placebo; per-sample allocation not given. Repertoires of vaccine and placebo recipients were sequenced from samples taken on day 63 after the first injection. Libraries were prepared through the immunoSEQ multiplex PCR assay. TCRdb holds this immuneACCESS table with in-frame rearrangements only. Some clones are missing; in checked studies, unresolved V genes explain under half, and the rest has no known cause. The sample table contains about 410,000 clones; only one count was recorded for 89% of them. The ten biggest clones cover under 2% of the sample. The sample consisted of peripheral blood, taken in a trial of Ad26.COV2.S vaccine versus placebo. These receptors were obtained from a person between 18 and 60 years old who received the Ad26.COV2.S COVID-19 vaccine or a placebo.

The rearrangement joins TRBV9 to TRBJ2-7, with a possible D match to TRBD1 (6 bases). CDR3 length: 15 residues. CDR1 and CDR2 (germline): SGDLS, YYNGEE. The germline V and J ends were trimmed by 4 bases and 3 bases, with 17 bases remaining between them. This CDR3 is CASSSGTRNLYEQYF. CDR3 nucleotides: TGTGCCAGCAGCTCCGGGACACGAAACCTCTACGAGCAGTACTTC.

The rearrangement uses TRBV7-9 and TRBJ1-1; 12 nucleotides agree with TRBD1. Germline CDR1 SEHNR, CDR2 FQNEAQ (reference sequence). The trim removed 4 bases at V and 5 bases at J, leaving 14 bases unmatched. The CDR3 length is 18 residues. The CDR3 protein is CASSSTGTGGGLYTEAFF. The CDR3 DNA sequence: TGTGCCAGCAGCTCCACCGGGACAGGGGGCGGTCTCTATACTGAAGCTTTCTTT.